This is a list of T cell receptor beta chains from one sample in a study of T-cell reconstitution after alpha-beta-depleted transplantation in children. One entry per CDR3 protein results from TCRdb running MiXCR on the PCR reads. The table lists roughly 220,000 distinct CDR3 sequences, about 9.6% of them singletons. The sample consisted of PBMCs from the stem cell graft donor, taken from the stem cell graft. The origin of the receptors is a human donor who donated a stem cell graft to a child with SCID. The CDR3 runs from the conserved cysteine through the conserved F or W. Each record gives: clone size, D gene, J gene, V gene, CDR3 protein, CDR3 DNA. A D gene is named only where the DNA matches it firmly. Clone size appears in some rows only: once, few, many, or a class for an expanded clone.

>many|NA|TRBJ2-2|TRBV6-2/TRBV6-3
CASSYIDRIDTGELFF
TGTGCCAGCAGTTACATTGACAGGATCGACACCGGGGAGCTGTTTTTT
>many|NA|TRBJ2-1|TRBV4-2
CASSQDYEAASYNEQFF
TGTGCCAGCAGCCAAGATTACGAAGCGGCCTCCTACAATGAGCAGTTCTTC
>NA|NA|TRBJ2-7|TRBV6-5
CASSYSGQGWSSSYEQYF
TGTGCCAGCAGTTACTCCGGGCAGGGTTGGTCCTCCTCCTACGAGCAGTACTTC
>many|NA|TRBJ1-4|TRBV5-1
CASSPQDINEKLFF
TGCGCCAGCAGCCCGCAGGATATCAATGAAAAACTGTTTTTT
>many|NA|TRBJ2-1|TRBV20-1
CSARPPGLGELYNEQFF
TGCAGTGCTAGGCCCCCCGGTTTAGGAGAACTTTACAATGAGCAGTTCTTC
>many|NA|TRBJ2-3|TRBV5-4
CASSFIDSDTQYF
TGTGCCAGCAGCTTTATAGATTCAGATACGCAGTATTTT
>many|NA|TRBJ1-1|TRBV6-2/TRBV6-3
CASSSGFYTEAFF
TGTGCCAGCAGTTCGGGGTTTTACACTGAAGCTTTCTTT
>many|NA|TRBJ1-2|TRBV25-1
CASSEGGRYGYTF
TGTGCCAGCAGTGAGGGGGGTCGATATGGCTACACCTTC
>few|NA|TRBJ2-6|TRBV7-8
CASSPGDSYSGANVLTF
TGTGCCAGCAGCCCCGGGGACTCCTACTCTGGGGCCAACGTCCTGACTTTC
>many|TRBD1|TRBJ1-1|TRBV4-3
CASSQEIGQGAAEAFF
TGCGCCAGCAGCCAAGAAATCGGACAGGGGGCTGCTGAAGCTTTCTTT
>many|NA|TRBJ2-1|TRBV20-1
CSALEGHNEQFF
TGCAGTGCTCTGGAGGGGCACAATGAGCAGTTCTTC
>many|TRBD2|TRBJ2-1|TRBV7-2
CASSPSFRDYNNEQFF
TGTGCCAGCAGCCCGTCCTTTAGGGACTACAACAATGAGCAGTTCTTC
>many|TRBD2|TRBJ2-5|TRBV7-8
CASSLERDGKETQYF
TGTGCCAGCAGCTTAGAGCGGGACGGGAAAGAGACCCAGTACTTC
>many|NA|TRBJ1-1|TRBV18
CASADGPNTEAFF
TGTGCCAGCGCGGACGGCCCGAACACTGAAGCTTTCTTT
>many|TRBD2|TRBJ2-5|TRBV7-2
CASSTTSGGLQETQYF
TGTGCCAGCAGTACGACTAGCGGGGGGCTCCAAGAGACCCAGTACTTC
>many|NA|TRBJ2-1|TRBV14
CASSQDHMAVANNEQFF
TGTGCCAGCAGCCAAGATCATATGGCCGTTGCGAACAATGAGCAGTTCTTC
>many|NA|TRBJ2-3|TRBV5-1
CASSLVVQGSTDTQYF
TGCGCCAGCAGCTTGGTCGTGCAGGGGAGCACAGATACGCAGTATTTT
>many|NA|TRBJ2-1|TRBV29-1
CSVDLWGGGDEQFF
TGCAGCGTTGATTTATGGGGTGGTGGGGATGAGCAGTTCTTC
>many|TRBD1|TRBJ1-1|TRBV29-1
CSVGGTGKTFF
TGCAGCGTGGGAGGGACAGGGAAAACTTTCTTT
>many|NA|TRBJ2-2|TRBV5-1
CASSLFGVGELFF
TGCGCCAGCAGCCTGTTTGGGGTCGGGGAGCTGTTTTTT
>many|NA|TRBJ2-3|TRBV27
CPMTLSTSTDTQYF
TGTCCTATGACTCTCAGTACTAGCACAGATACGCAGTATTTT
>many|TRBD1|TRBJ2-7|TRBV28
CASSSHRQGPSYEQYF
TGTGCCAGCAGTTCACACCGACAGGGTCCCTCCTACGAGCAGTACTTC
>many|TRBD1|TRBJ1-4|TRBV4-3
CASSKTGGSEKLFF
TGCGCCAGCAGCAAAACAGGGGGGTCTGAAAAACTGTTTTTT
>many|NA|TRBJ1-2|TRBV20-1
CSARDHGYGYTF
TGCAGTGCTAGAGATCACGGGTATGGCTACACCTTC
>many|NA|TRBJ2-5|TRBV5-1
CASSGNGGLQETQYF
TGCGCCAGCAGCGGTAATGGGGGACTTCAAGAGACCCAGTACTTC
>many|NA|TRBJ1-2|TRBV5-5
CASSLDPTSATVGYGYTF
TGTGCCAGCAGCTTGGATCCCACCAGCGCAACGGTGGGCTATGGCTACACCTTC
>many|NA|TRBJ1-4|TRBV5-1
CASSLVGGGHEKLFF
TGCGCCAGCAGCTTGGTCGGGGGCGGGCATGAAAAACTGTTTTTT
>NA|NA|TRBJ2-3|TRBV5-1
CASSLRENTDTQYF
TGCGCCAGCAGCTTGCGAGAGAACACAGATACGCAGTATTTT
>few|NA|TRBJ1-5|TRBV2
CASNWAGNQPQHF
TGTGCCAGCAATTGGGCAGGGAATCAGCCCCAGCATTTT
>few|NA|TRBJ1-5|TRBV18
CASSPPGGRNQPQHF
TGTGCCAGCTCACCACCCGGGGGACGCAATCAGCCCCAGCATTTT
>many|NA|TRBJ2-2|TRBV7-2
CASSTLGGGDTGELFF
TGTGCCAGCAGCACCTTAGGGGGGGGAGACACCGGGGAGCTGTTTTTT
>NA|NA|TRBJ2-1|TRBV6-2/TRBV6-3
CASSSPSDSYNEQFF
TGTGCCAGCAGTTCCCCATCGGACAGCTACAATGAGCAGTTCTTC
>many|NA|TRBJ1-3|TRBV5-1
CASSSTGSGNTIYF
TGCGCCAGCAGCTCTACAGGGTCTGGAAACACCATATATTTT
>many|NA|TRBJ2-1|TRBV7-2
CASSRSGTPGNEQFF
TGTGCCAGCAGCCGGTCCGGGACGCCCGGGAATGAGCAGTTCTTC
>many|TRBD1|TRBJ1-1|TRBV27
CASSLRWAGDRVTEAFF
TGTGCCAGCAGTTTACGTTGGGCGGGGGACAGGGTAACTGAAGCTTTCTTT
>NA|TRBD2|TRBJ2-1|TRBV11-2
CASSLGGGGFVYNEQFF
TGTGCCAGCAGCTTAGGTGGGGGGGGATTCGTATACAATGAGCAGTTCTTC
>many|TRBD1|TRBJ1-5|TRBV7-2
CASSPDRASNQPQHF
TGTGCCAGCAGCCCGGACAGGGCTAGCAATCAGCCCCAGCATTTT
>many|NA|TRBJ1-1|TRBV15
CATSRDPGEQNTEAFF
TGTGCCACCAGCAGAGACCCCGGAGAGCAGAACACTGAAGCTTTCTTT
>many|TRBD1|TRBJ1-5|TRBV12-3/TRBV12-4
CASRKEGASPQHF
TGTGCCAGCAGAAAGGAGGGGGCATCGCCCCAGCATTTT
>NA|TRBD2|TRBJ2-3|TRBV20-1
CSAQAPGLAGGPTDTQYF
TGCAGTGCTCAGGCTCCGGGCCTAGCGGGGGGGCCTACAGATACGCAGTATTTT
>many|NA|TRBJ2-2|TRBV20-1
CSAREGARTGELFF
TGCAGTGCTAGAGAGGGGGCACGAACCGGGGAGCTGTTTTTT
>many|TRBD1|TRBJ2-3|TRBV11-3
CASSPETGQADTQYF
TGTGCCAGCAGCCCTGAGACAGGGCAGGCAGATACGCAGTATTTT
>many|NA|TRBJ1-1|TRBV12-3/TRBV12-4
CASSLFAEAFF
TGTGCCAGCAGTTTGTTCGCTGAAGCTTTCTTT
>many|NA|TRBJ2-2|TRBV5-1
CASSPEGLYTGELFF
TGCGCCAGCAGTCCCGAGGGACTGTACACCGGGGAGCTGTTTTTT
>many|TRBD1|TRBJ1-1|TRBV3-1
CASSTTGGEAFF
TGTGCCAGCAGCACGACAGGGGGCGAAGCTTTCTTT
>many|NA|TRBJ1-1|TRBV7-8
CASRSRELDTEAFF
TGTGCCAGCAGATCCAGGGAGCTGGACACTGAAGCTTTCTTT
>NA|NA|TRBJ2-2|TRBV7-9
CASSPSGPNTGELFF
TGTGCCAGCAGCCCCAGCGGGCCGAACACCGGGGAGCTGTTTTTT
>many|NA|TRBJ2-2|TRBV2
CASSPMVEGGELFF
TGTGCCAGCAGTCCTATGGTTGAGGGCGGGGAGCTGTTTTTT
>many|TRBD2|TRBJ2-1|TRBV12-5
CASGFSPTGTSGHNEQFF
TGTGCTAGTGGTTTCTCCCCCACCGGGACTAGTGGCCACAATGAGCAGTTCTTC
>many|NA|TRBJ2-2|TRBV5-1
CASSLVAPPNTGELFF
TGCGCCAGCAGCTTGGTGGCACCACCGAACACCGGGGAGCTGTTTTTT
>few|TRBD1|TRBJ2-1|TRBV3-1
CACSARTGYFYGNEQFF
TGTGCCTGCAGCGCCCGGACAGGGTATTTCTATGGGAATGAGCAGTTCTTC
>many|TRBD2|TRBJ2-3|TRBV7-3
CASSLAETSADTQYF
TGTGCCAGCAGCTTAGCAGAGACTAGCGCAGATACGCAGTATTTT
>many|NA|TRBJ1-4|TRBV15
CATSRDFLAELFF
TGTGCCACCAGCAGAGATTTCTTAGCGGAACTGTTTTTT